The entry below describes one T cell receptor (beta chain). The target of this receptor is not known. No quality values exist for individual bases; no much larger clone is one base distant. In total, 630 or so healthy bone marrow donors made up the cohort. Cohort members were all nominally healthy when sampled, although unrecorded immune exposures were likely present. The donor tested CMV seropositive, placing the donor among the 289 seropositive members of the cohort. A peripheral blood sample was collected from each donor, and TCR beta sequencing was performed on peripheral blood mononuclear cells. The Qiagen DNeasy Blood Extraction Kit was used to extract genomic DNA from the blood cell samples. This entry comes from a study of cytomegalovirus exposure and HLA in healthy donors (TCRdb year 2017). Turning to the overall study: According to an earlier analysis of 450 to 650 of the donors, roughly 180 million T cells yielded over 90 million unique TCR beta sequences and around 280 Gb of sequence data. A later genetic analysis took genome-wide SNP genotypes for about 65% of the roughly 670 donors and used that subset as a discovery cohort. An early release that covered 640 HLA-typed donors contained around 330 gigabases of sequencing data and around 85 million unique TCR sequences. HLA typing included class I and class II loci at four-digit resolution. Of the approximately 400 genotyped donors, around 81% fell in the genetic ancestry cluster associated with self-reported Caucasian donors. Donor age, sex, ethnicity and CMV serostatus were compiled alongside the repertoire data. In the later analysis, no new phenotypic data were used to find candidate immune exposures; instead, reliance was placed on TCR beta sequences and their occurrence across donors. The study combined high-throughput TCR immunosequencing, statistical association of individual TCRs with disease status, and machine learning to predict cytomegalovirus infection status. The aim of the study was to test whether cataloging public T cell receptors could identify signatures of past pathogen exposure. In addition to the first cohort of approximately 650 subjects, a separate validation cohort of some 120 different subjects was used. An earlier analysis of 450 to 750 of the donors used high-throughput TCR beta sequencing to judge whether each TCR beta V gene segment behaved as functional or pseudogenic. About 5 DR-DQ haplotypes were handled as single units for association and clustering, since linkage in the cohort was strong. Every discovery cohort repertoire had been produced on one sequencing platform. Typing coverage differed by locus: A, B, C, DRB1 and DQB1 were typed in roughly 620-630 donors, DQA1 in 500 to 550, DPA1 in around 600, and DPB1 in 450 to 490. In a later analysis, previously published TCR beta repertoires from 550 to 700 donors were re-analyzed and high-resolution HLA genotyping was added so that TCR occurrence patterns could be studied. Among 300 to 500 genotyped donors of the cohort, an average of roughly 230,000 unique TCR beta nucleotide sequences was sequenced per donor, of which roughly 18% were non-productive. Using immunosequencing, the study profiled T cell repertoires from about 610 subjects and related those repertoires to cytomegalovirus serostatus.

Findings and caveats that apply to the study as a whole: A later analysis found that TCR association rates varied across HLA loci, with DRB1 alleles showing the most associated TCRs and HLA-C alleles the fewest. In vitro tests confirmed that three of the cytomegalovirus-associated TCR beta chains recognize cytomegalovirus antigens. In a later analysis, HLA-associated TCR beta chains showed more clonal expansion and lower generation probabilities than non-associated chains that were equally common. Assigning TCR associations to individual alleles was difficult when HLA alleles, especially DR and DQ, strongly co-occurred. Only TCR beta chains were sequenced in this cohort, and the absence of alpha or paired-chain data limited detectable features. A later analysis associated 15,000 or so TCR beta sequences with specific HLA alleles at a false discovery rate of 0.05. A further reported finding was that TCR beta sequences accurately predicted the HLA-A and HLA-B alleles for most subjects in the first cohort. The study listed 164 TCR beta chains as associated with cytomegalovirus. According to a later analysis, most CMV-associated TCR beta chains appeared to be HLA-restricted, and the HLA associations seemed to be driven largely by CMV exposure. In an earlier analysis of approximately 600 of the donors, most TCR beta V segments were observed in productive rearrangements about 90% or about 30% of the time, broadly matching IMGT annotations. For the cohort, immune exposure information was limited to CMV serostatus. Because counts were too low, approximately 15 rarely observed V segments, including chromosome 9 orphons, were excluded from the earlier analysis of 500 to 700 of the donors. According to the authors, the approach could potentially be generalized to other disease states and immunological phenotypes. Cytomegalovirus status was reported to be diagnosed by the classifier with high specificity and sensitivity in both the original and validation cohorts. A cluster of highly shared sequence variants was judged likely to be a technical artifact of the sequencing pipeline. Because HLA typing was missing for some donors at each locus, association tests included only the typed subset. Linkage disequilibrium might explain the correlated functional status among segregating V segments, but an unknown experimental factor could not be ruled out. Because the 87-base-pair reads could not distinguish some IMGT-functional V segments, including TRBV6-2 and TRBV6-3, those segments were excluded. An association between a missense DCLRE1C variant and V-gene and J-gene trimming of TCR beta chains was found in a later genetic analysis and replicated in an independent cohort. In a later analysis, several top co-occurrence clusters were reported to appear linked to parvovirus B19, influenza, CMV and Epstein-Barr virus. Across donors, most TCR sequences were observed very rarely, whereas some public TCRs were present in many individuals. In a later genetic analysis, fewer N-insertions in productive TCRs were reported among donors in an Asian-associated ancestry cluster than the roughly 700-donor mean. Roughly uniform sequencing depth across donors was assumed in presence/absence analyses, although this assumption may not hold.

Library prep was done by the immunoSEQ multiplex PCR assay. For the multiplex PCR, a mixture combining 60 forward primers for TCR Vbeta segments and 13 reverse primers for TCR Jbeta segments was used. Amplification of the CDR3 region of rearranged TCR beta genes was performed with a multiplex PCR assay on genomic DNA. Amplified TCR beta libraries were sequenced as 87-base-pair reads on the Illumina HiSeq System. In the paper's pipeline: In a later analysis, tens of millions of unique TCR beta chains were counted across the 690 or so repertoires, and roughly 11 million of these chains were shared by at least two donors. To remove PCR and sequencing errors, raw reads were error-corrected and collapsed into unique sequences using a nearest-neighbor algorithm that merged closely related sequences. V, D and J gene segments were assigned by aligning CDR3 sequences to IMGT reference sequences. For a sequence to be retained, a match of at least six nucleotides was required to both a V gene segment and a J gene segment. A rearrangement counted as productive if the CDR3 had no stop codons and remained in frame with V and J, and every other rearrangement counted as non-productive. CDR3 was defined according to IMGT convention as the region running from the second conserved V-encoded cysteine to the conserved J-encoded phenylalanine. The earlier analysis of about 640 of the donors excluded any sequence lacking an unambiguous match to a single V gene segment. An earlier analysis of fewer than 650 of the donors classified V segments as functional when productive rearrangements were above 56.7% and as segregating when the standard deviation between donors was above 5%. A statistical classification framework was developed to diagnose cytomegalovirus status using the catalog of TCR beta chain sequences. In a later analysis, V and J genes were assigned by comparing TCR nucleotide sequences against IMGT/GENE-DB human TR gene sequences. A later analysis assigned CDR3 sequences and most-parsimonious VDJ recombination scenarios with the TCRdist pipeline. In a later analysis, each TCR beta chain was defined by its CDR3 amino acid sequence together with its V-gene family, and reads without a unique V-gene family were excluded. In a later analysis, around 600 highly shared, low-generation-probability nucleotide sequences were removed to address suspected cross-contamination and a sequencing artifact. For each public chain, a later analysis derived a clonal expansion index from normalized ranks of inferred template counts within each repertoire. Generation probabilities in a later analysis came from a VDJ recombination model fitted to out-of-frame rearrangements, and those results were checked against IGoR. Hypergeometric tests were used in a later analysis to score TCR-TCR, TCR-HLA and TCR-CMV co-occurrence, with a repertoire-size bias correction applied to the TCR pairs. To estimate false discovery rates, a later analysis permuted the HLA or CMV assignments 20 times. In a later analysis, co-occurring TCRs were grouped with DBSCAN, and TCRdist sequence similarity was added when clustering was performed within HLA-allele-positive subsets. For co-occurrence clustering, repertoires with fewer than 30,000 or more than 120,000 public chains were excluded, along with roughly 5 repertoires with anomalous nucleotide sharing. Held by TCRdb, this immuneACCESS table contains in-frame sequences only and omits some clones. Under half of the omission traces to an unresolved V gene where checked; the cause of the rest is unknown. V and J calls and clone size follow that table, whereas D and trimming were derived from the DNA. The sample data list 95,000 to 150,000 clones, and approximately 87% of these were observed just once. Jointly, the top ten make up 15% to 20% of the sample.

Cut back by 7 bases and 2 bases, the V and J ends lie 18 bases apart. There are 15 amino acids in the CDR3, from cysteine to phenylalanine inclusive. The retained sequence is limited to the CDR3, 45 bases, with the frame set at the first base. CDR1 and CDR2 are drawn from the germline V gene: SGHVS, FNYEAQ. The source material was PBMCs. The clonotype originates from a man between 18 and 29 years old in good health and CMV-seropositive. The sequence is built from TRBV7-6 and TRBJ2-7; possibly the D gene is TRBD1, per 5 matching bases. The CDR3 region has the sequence CASTLGSAGTYEQYF. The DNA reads TGTGCCAGCACCCTAGGGTCGGCAGGGACCTACGAGCAGTACTTC.